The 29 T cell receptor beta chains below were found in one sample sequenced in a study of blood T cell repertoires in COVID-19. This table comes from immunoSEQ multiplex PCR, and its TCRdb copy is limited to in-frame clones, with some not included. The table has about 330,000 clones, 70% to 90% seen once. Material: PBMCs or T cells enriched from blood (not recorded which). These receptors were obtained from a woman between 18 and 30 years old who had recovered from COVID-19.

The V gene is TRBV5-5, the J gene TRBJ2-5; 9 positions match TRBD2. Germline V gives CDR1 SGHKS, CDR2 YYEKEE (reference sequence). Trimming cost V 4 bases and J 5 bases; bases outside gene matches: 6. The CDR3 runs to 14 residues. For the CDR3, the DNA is TGTGCCAGCAGCCTTAGCGGGAGTGAGGAGACCCAGTACTTC. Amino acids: CASSLSGSEETQYF.

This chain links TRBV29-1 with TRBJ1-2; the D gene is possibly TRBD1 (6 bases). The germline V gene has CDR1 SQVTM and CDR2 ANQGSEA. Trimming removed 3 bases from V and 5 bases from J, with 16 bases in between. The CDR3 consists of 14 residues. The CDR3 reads CSVEGQGKGYGYTF. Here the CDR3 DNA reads TGCAGCGTTGAGGGGCAGGGGAAGGGGTATGGCTACACCTTC. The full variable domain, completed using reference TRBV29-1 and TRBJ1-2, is SAVISQKPSRDICQRGTSLTIQCQVDSQVTMMFWYRQQPGQSLTLIATANQGSEATYESGFVIDKFPISRPNLTFSTLTVSNMSPEDSSIYLCSVEGQGKGYGYTFGSGTRLTVV.

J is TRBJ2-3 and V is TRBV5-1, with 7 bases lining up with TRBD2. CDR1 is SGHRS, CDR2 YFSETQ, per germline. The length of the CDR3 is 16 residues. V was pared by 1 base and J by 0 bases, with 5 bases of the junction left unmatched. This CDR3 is CASSLPAGESTDTQYF. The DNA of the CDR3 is TGCGCCAGCAGCTTGCCGGCGGGAGAGAGCACAGATACGCAGTATTTT.

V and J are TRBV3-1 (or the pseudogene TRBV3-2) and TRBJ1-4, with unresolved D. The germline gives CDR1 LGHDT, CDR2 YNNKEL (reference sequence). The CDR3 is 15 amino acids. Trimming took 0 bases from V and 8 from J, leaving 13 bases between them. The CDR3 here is CASSQDQRGGEKLFF. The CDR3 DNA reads TGTGCCAGCAGCCAAGATCAACGGGGAGGGGAAAAACTGTTTTTT.

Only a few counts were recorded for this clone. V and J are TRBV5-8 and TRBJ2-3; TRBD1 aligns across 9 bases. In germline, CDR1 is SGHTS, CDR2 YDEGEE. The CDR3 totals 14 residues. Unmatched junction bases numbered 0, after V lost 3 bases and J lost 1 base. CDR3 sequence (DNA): TGTGCCAGCAGCTGGGACAGGGGCACAGATACGCAGTATTTT. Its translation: CASSWDRGTDTQYF.

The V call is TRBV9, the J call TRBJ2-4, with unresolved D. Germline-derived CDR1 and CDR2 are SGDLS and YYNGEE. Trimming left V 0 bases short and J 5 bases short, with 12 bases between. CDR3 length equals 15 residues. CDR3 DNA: TGTGCCAGCAGCGTAGGTCCCGATGAGGAAAACATTCAGTACTTC. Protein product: CASSVGPDEENIQYF.

In nucleotides, the CDR3 is TGTGCCAGCAGTCCACAGGGGTTTACCTATAATTCACCCCTCCACTTT. It is translated as CASSPQGFTYNSPLHF. The chain is built from TRBV27 and TRBJ1-6, with 7 positions matching TRBD1. Per germline, CDR1 MNHEY and CDR2 SMNVEV (reference sequence). The CDR3 runs to 16 residues. J gave up 2 bases and V 5 bases, and 6 bases lay outside the gene matches.

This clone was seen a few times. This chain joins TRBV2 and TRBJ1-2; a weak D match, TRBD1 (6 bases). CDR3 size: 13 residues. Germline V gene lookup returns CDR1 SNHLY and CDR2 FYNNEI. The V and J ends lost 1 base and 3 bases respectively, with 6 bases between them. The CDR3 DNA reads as TGTGCCAGCAGTGAAGGGACAGACTATGGCTACACCTTC. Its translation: CASSEGTDYGYTF.

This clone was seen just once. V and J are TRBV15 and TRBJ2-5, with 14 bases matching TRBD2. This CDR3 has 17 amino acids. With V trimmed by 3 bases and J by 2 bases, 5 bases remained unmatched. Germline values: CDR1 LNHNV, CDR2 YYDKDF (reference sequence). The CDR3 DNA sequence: TGTGCCACCAGCAGTAAACGGACTAGCGGGGGGCAAGAGACCCAGTACTTC. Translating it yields CATSSKRTSGGQETQYF.

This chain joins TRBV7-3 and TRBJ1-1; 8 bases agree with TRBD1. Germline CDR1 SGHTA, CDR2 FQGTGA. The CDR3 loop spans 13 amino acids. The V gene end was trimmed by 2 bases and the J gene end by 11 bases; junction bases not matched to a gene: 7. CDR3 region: CASSLGQGGLAFF. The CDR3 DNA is TGTGCCAGCAGCTTAGGACAGGGCGGCTTGGCTTTCTTT.

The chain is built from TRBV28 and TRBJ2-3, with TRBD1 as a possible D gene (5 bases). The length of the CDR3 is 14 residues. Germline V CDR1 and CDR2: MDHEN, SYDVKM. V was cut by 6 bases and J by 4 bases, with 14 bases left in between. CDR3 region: CASSMQGFPDTQYF. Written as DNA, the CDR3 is TGTGCCAGCAGCATGCAGGGATTTCCAGATACGCAGTATTTT.

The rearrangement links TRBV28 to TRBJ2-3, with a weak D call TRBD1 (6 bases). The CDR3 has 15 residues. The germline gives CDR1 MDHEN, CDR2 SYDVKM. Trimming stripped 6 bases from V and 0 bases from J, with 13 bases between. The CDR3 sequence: CASSPRGWSTDTQYF. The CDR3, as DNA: TGTGCCAGCAGCCCAAGGGGGTGGAGCACAGATACGCAGTATTTT.

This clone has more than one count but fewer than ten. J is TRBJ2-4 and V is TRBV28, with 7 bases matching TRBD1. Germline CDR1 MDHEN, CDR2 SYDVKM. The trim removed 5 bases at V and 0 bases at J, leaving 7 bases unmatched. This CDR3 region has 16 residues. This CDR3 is CASSAGTVPAKNIQYF. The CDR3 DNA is TGTGCCAGCAGTGCCGGGACAGTCCCAGCCAAAAACATTCAGTACTTC. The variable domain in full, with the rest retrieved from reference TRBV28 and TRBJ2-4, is DVKVTQSSRYLVKRTGEKVFLECVQDMDHENMFWYRQDPGLGLRLIYFSYDVKMKEKGDIPEGYSVSREKKERFSLILESASTNQTSMYLCASSAGTVPAKNIQYFGAGTRLSVL.

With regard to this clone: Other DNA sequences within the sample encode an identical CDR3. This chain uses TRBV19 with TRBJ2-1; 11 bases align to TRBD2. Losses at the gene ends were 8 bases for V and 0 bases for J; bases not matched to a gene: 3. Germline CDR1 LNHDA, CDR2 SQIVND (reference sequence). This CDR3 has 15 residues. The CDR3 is CASSTSGGSYNEQFF. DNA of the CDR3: TGTGCCAGTTCAACTAGCGGGGGCTCCTACAATGAGCAGTTCTTC.

CDR3 sequence (DNA): TGCGCCAGCGGCAGGGGGTTGTTAGCCAAAAACATTCAGTACTTC. Its protein is CASGRGLLAKNIQYF. This chain connects TRBV10-2 to TRBJ2-4; 7 nucleotides agree with TRBD1. Trimming removed 8 bases from V and 0 bases from J; junction bases left unmatched: 7. CDR1 WSHSY and CDR2 SAAADI come from the germline V gene. The CDR3 spans 15 residues.

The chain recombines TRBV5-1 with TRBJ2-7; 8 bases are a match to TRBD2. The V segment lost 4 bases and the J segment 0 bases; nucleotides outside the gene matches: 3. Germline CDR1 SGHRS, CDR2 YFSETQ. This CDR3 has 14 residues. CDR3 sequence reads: CASSPGGASYEQYF. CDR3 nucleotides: TGCGCCAGCAGCCCGGGAGGGGCCTCCTACGAGCAGTACTTC.

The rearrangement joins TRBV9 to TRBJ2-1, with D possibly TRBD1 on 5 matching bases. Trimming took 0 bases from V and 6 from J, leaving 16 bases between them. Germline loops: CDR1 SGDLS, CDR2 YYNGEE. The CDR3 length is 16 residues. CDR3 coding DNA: TGTGCCAGCAGCGTAGCGCCAGGGCTACTGGGCAATGAGCAGTTCTTC. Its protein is CASSVAPGLLGNEQFF.

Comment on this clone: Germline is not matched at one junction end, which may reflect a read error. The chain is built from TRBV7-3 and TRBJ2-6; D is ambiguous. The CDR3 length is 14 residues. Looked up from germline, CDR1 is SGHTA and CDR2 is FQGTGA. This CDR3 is CASSLTSRANVLTF. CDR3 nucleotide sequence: TGTGCCAGCAGCTTAACCTCTCGGGCCAACGTCCTGACTTTC. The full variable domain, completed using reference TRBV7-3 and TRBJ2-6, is GAGVSQTPSNKVTEKGKYVELRCDPISGHTALYWYRQSLGQGPEFLIYFQGTGAADDSGLPNDRFFAVRPEGSVSTLKIQRTERGDSAVYLCASSLTSRANVLTFGAGSRLTVL.

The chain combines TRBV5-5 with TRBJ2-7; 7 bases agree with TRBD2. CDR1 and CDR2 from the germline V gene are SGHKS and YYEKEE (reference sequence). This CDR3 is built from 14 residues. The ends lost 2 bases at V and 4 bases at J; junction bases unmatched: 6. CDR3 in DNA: TGTGCCAGCAGCTTTTTTGGCGGGAGATACGAGCAGTACTTC. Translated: CASSFFGGRYEQYF.

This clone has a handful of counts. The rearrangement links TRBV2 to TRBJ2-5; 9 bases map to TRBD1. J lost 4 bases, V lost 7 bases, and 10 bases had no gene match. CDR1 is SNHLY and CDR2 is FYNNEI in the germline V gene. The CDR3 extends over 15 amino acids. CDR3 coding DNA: TGTGCCAGCACCCTCCGACAGGGGGTAATAGAGACCCAGTACTTC. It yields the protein CASTLRQGVIETQYF.

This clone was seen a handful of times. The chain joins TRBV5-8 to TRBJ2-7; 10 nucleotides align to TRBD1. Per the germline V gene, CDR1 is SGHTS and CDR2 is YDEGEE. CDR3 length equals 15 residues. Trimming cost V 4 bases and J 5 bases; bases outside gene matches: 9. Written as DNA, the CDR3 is TGTGCCAGCAGCCTGAGACAGGGGGCGATCAACGAGCAGTACTTC. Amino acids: CASSLRQGAINEQYF.

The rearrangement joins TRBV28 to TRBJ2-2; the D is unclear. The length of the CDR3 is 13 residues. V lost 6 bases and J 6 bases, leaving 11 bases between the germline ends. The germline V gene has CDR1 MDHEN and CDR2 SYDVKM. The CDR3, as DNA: TGTGCCAGCAGCACCCGCGAGGCCGGGGAGCTGTTTTTT. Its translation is CASSTREAGELFF.

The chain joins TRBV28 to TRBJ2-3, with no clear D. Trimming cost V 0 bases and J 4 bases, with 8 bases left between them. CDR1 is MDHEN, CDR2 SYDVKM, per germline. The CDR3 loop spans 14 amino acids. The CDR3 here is CASSLWAEADTQYF. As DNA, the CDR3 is TGTGCCAGCAGTTTATGGGCAGAAGCAGATACGCAGTATTTT.

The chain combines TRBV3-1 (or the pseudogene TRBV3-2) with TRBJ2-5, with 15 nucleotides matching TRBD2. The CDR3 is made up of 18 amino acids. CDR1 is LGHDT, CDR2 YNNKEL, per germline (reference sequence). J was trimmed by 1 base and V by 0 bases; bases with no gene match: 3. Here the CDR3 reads CASSQDGLAGGPQETQYF. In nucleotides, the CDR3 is TGTGCCAGCAGCCAAGATGGACTAGCGGGGGGGCCCCAAGAGACCCAGTACTTC.

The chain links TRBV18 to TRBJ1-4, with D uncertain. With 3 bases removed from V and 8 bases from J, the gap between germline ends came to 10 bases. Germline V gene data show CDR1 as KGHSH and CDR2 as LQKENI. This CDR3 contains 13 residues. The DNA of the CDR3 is TGTGCCAGCTCACCTCCAGTTACGGAAAAACTGTTTTTT. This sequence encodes CASSPPVTEKLFF.

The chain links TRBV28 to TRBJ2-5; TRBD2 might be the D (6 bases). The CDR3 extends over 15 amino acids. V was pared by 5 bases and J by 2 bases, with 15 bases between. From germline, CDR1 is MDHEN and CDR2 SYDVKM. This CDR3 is CASSPRLGGQETQYF. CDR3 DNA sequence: TGTGCCAGCAGTCCCAGGTTGGGGGGACAAGAGACCCAGTACTTC.

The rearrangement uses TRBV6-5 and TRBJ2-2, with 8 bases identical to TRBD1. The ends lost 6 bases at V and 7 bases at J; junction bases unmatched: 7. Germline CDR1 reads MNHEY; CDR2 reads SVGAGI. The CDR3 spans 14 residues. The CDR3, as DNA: TGTGCCAGCAGACTCGGACAGGGTGTCGGGGAGCTGTTTTTT. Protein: CASRLGQGVGELFF.

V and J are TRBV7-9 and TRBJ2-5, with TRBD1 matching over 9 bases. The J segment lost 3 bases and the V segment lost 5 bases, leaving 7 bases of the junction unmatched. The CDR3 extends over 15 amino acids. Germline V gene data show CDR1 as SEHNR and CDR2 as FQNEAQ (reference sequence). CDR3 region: CASSPGTGREETQYF. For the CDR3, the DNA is TGTGCCAGCAGCCCGGGGACAGGGCGCGAAGAGACCCAGTACTTC.

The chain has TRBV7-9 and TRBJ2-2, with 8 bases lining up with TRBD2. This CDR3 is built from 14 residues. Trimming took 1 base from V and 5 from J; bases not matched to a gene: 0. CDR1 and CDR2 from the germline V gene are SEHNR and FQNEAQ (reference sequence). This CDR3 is CASSLGGGTGELFF. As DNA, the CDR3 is TGTGCCAGCAGCTTAGGCGGGGGGACCGGGGAGCTGTTTTTT.